The 9 T cell receptor beta chains reported below all come from one sample, sequenced in a study of glioma-infiltrating T cells after dendritic cell vaccination. Using immunoSEQ multiplex PCR, the repertoire was profiled, and TCRdb retains in-frame clones only, with some absent. The sample includes over 90,000 clones, over 80% seen only once; the top ten take roughly 5.3%. The time point was: after dendritic cell vaccination, including at tumor progression/relapse. Here the sequenced sample was blood, taken after dendritic cell vaccination. These receptors were taken from a human donor with glioblastoma.

The rearrangement links TRBV7-9 to TRBJ1-1; 12 nucleotides agree with TRBD1. Per germline, CDR1 SEHNR and CDR2 FQNEAQ (reference sequence). V lost 4 bases and J lost 8; bases outside the gene matches: 8. The CDR3 extends over 15 amino acids. CDR3 sequence: CASSSSGTGGFEAFF. In DNA form, the CDR3 reads TGTGCCAGCAGCTCCTCCGGGACAGGGGGCTTCGAAGCTTTCTTT.

This clone was counted a few times. J is TRBJ1-1 and V is TRBV6-5; 11 bases are shared with TRBD1. The CDR3 length is 14 residues. V lost 5 bases to trimming and J lost 4 bases; unmatched junction nucleotides: 3. Germline values: CDR1 MNHEY, CDR2 SVGAGI. The CDR3 sequence is CASSLDRGRTEAFF. The CDR3 bases are TGTGCCAGCAGTCTGGACAGGGGGCGCACTGAAGCTTTCTTT.

This clone was seen only once. The chain recombines TRBV9 with TRBJ2-3, with D possibly matching TRBD1 (5 bases). The CDR3 runs 16 residues. Between the trimmed V and J ends, which lost 0 bases and 0 bases, there was a span of 11 bases. Germline loops: CDR1 SGDLS, CDR2 YYNGEE. The CDR3 coding sequence is TGTGCCAGCAGCGTAGCAGGGCAGACTAGCACAGATACGCAGTATTTT. This encodes CASSVAGQTSTDTQYF.

The rearrangement joins TRBV6-5 to TRBJ1-3; D is unresolved. The V gene's germline CDR1 is MNHEY and CDR2 SVGAGI. This CDR3 spans 15 amino acids. The V end lost 1 base, the J end lost 4 bases, and 11 bases lay between the germline ends. As DNA, the CDR3 is TGTGCCAGCAGTTACTTCCCACAGATGGGAAACACCATATATTTT. Translation: CASSYFPQMGNTIYF.

The chain has TRBV5-1 and TRBJ2-1, with a tentative D call TRBD2 (5 bases). CDR3 length: 15 amino acids. V was shortened by 1 base and J by 2 bases, with 10 bases between the two germline ends. Germline V gene data show CDR1 as SGHRS and CDR2 as YFSETQ. The CDR3 is CASSLKSGTYNEQFF. The CDR3 DNA is TGCGCCAGCAGCTTGAAAAGCGGAACCTACAATGAGCAGTTCTTC.

The rearrangement links TRBV9 to TRBJ2-1; TRBD2 matches 13 bases. The CDR3 is 15 residues long. Trimming took 0 bases from V and 10 from J; bases not matched to a gene: 4. CDR1 SGDLS and CDR2 YYNGEE come from the germline V gene. CDR3 loop: CASSVGGTSGAEQFF. CDR3 sequence (DNA): TGTGCCAGCAGCGTAGGTGGGACTAGCGGGGCCGAGCAGTTCTTC.

V and J are TRBV5-1 and TRBJ2-7; 8 bases are shared with TRBD1. The germline gives CDR1 SGHRS, CDR2 YFSETQ. The V and J ends lost 1 base and 5 bases, in that order; junction bases with no gene match: 5. The CDR3 has 14 amino acids. CDR3 residues: CASSLIQGANEQYF. In DNA form, the CDR3 reads TGCGCCAGCAGCTTGATTCAGGGGGCTAACGAGCAGTACTTC.

This clone is a singleton in its sample. At one of its ends the junction is not consistent with the germline gene, which may arise from a read error. This chain joins TRBV18 and TRBJ2-1; 9 bases align to TRBD2. The CDR3 is made up of 18 amino acids. CDR1 is KGHSH, CDR2 LQKENI, per germline. The CDR3 reads CASSPPRGAGGPLNEQFF. The CDR3 DNA follows: TGTGCCAGCTCCCCACCCAGGGGGGCGGGAGGGCCTTTGAATGAGCAGTTCTTC.

This clone was detected a few times. The chain carries TRBV5-1 and TRBJ2-3; 9 bases are shared with TRBD2. After removal of 2 bases from V and 3 bases from J, the junction contained 4 bases not matched to a gene. CDR1 and CDR2 from the germline V gene are SGHRS and YFSETQ. The CDR3 runs 15 residues. The CDR3 nucleotides are TGCGCCAGCAGCTTATATCTAGCGGGGACAGATACGCAGTATTTT. Translating gives CASSLYLAGTDTQYF.